This T cell receptor beta chain was identified during a study of blood T cell repertoires in COVID-19. About the research overall: PBMCs, B-cell-depleted T cells, or T cells were the source of the cDNA or gDNA that made up the material.

V shed 5 bases and J shed 8 bases, with 15 bases lying between them. This CDR3 is 13 amino acids long. The germline V gene encodes CDR1 SGHAT and CDR2 FQNNGV. Methods used by the authors: From reference gene primer amplification, estimates of nucleated cell counts were derived. Libraries were prepared by immunoSEQ multiplex PCR; TCRdb keeps only in-frame clonotypes and omits some of them. V, J and clone size are taken as reported in that table, and D and trimming were inferred from the DNA itself. The sample includes over 65,000 clones, 86% seen only once; the top ten take over 7.5%. This clone turned up a few times.

Material for sequencing was peripheral blood. The TCR sequence derives from a man between 25 and 39 years old with acute or convalescent COVID-19. The chain employs TRBV11-2 and TRBJ1-1; D gene unclear. CDR3 sequence: CASSKPGKREAFF. The CDR3 coding sequence is TGTGCCAGCAGCAAGCCGGGGAAGAGAGAAGCTTTCTTT. Combining the CDR3 with reference TRBV11-2 and TRBJ1-1 gives the whole variable domain EAGVAQSPRYKIIEKRQSVAFWCNPISGHATLYWYQQILGQGPKLLIQFQNNGVVDDSQLPKDRFSAERLKGVDSTLKIQPAKLEDSAVYLCASSKPGKREAFFGQGTRLTVV.